This T cell receptor beta chain is from a study of OX40 agonist ivuxolimab in advanced cancers. Study context: Patients in dose escalation had liver, melanoma, kidney or head and neck cancers. Mean age around 60 years, range roughly 20 to 85; around 80% male. Study-wide results and caveats: CD8+ T cells showed, on average, more clonal expansion than CD4+ cells.

The germline gives CDR1 SGHNT, CDR2 YYREEE (reference sequence). V shed 1 base and J 4 bases; nucleotides not matched to a gene: 4. This CDR3 contains 16 residues. Only a few counts were recorded for this clone. Its target is unknown. Sequencing used immunoSEQ multiplex PCR; TCRdb keeps in-frame clones, though not all of them. The table includes some 23,000 clones, 60% to 80% detected once. Autoimmune disease history or systemic immunosuppression excluded patients. The source material was CD4+ or CD8+ T cells sorted from blood, sampled in a trial of the OX40 agonist ivuxolimab. The source is an adult with an advanced solid tumor such as melanoma, head and neck, liver or kidney cancer. The chain joins TRBV5-4 to TRBJ2-3; TRBD1 agrees at 12 bases. The CDR3 coding sequence is TGTGCCAGCAGCTTGTCTGGGACAGGGGGCGCAGATACGCAGTATTTT. This gives the protein CASSLSGTGGADTQYF.